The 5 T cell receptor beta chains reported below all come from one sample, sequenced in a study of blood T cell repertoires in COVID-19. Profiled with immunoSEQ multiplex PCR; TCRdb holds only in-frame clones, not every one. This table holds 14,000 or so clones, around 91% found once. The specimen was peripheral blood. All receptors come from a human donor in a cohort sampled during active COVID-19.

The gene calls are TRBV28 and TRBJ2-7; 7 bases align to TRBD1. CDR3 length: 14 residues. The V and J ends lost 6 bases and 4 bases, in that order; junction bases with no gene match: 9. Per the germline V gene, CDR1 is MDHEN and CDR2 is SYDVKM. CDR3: CASRLQGNSYEQYF. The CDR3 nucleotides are TGTGCCAGCAGGCTACAGGGGAACTCGTACGAGCAGTACTTC.

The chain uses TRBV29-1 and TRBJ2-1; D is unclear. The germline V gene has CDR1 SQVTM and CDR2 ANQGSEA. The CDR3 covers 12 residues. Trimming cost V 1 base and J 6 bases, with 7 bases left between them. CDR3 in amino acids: CSVEAWSNEQFF. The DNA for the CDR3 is TGCAGCGTTGAAGCGTGGAGCAATGAGCAGTTCTTC.

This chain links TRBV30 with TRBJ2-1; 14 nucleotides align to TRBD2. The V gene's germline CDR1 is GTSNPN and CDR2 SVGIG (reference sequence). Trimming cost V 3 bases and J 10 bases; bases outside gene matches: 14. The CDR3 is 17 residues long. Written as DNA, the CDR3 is TGTGCCTGGAGCAAACTTCCGACTAGCGGGAGGGCCCCGGAGCAGTTCTTC. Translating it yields CAWSKLPTSGRAPEQFF.

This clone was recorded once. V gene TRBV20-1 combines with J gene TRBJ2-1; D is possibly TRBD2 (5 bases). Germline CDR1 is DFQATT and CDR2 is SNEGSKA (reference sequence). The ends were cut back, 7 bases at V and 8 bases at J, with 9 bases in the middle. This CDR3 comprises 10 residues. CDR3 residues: CSGKADEQFF. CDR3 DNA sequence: TGCAGTGGGAAAGCGGATGAGCAGTTCTTC.

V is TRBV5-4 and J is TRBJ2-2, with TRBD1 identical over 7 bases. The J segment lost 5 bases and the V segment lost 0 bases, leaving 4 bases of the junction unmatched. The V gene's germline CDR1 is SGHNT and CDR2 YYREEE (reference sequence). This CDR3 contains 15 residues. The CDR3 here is CASSLDRGWTGELFF. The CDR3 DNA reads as TGTGCCAGCAGCTTGGACAGGGGCTGGACCGGGGAGCTGTTTTTT.